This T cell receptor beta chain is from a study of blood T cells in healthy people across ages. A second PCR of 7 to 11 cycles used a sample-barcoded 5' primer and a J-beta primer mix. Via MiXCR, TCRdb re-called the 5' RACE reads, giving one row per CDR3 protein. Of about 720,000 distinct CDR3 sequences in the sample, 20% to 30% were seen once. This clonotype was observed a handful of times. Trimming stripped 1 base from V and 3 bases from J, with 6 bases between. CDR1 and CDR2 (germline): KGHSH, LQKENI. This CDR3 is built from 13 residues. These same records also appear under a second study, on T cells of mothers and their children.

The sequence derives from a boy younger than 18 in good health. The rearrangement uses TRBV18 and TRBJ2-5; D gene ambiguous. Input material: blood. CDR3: CASSPLPKETQYF. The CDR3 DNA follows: TGTGCCAGCTCACCACTTCCAAAAGAGACCCAGTACTTC. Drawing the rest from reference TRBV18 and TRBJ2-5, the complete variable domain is NAGVMQNPRHLVRRRGQEARLRCSPMKGHSHVYWYRQLPEEGLKFMVYLQKENIIDESGMPKERFSAEFPKEGPSILRIQQVVRGDSAAYFCASSPLPKETQYFGPGTRLLVL.